Listed below are T cell receptor beta chains from one sample, sequenced in a study of control samples from healthy donors and cancer patients. Clones were sequenced by immunoSEQ multiplex PCR, and TCRdb holds only the in-frame ones, with some missing. The table records some 250,000 clones, roughly 87% of them present only once. Sequenced: PBMCs. All receptors derive from a woman in her sixties or seventies with lung cancer. Each CDR3 is given with its conserved first and last residue. D genes are given only for firm matches. Size is stated for part of the rows, as once, few or many counts, or as a class when the clone is expanded.

>TRBJ2-7|TRBV20-1|NA|NA
CSAGTREQYF
TGCAGTGCTGGGACTCGCGAGCAGTACTTC
>TRBJ2-1|TRBV5-1|NA|NA
CASSQARGFNEQFF
TGCGCCAGCAGCCAAGCCCGGGGGTTCAATGAGCAGTTCTTC
>TRBJ2-1|TRBV3-1/TRBV3-2|NA|NA
CASSQLAGEQFF
TGTGCCAGCAGCCAGTTAGCCGGTGAGCAGTTCTTC
>TRBJ2-6|TRBV6-5|NA|NA
CASRPDTAGANVLTF
TGTGCCAGCAGACCCGACACAGCTGGGGCCAACGTCCTGACTTTC
>TRBJ1-2|TRBV6-1|NA|NA
CASSGTDPVSYGGYTF
TGTGCCAGCAGTGGGACCGACCCGGTTAGTTATGGGGGCTACACCTTC
>TRBJ2-1|TRBV6-6|NA|NA
CASSSHHYNEQFF
TGTGCCAGCAGTTCGCACCATTACAATGAGCAGTTCTTC
>TRBJ2-3|TRBV9|NA|NA
CASSVDTDTQYF
TGTGCCAGCAGCGTCGACACAGATACGCAGTATTTT
>TRBJ2-2|TRBV29-1|NA|NA
CSVSGNTGELFF
TGCAGCGTTTCAGGGAATACCGGGGAGCTGTTTTTT
>TRBJ2-7|TRBV6-4|TRBD2|once
CASSDGLASGEQYF
TGTGCCAGCAGTGACGGACTAGCATCGGGCGAGCAGTACTTC
>TRBJ2-5|TRBV15|TRBD2|few
CATNPGLAGGETQYF
TGTGCCACCAACCCGGGACTAGCGGGAGGAGAGACCCAGTACTTC
>TRBJ2-7|TRBV7-3|NA|NA
CASSLTGQSYEQYF
TGTGCCAGCAGCTTAACTGGGCAGTCCTACGAGCAGTACTTC
>TRBJ1-1|TRBV27|TRBD1|NA
CASSLRGQGWTEAFF
TGTGCCAGCAGTTTGAGAGGACAGGGGTGGACTGAAGCTTTCTTT
>TRBJ2-5|TRBV11-2|NA|NA
CASSLNSAGIQETQYF
TGTGCCAGCAGCTTAAATTCGGCAGGTATACAAGAGACCCAGTACTTC
>TRBJ1-2|TRBV10-3|NA|NA
CAIRGDTPGYGYTF
TGTGCCATCAGGGGGGACACCCCTGGCTATGGCTACACCTTC
>TRBJ2-7|TRBV5-1|NA|NA
CASSFQGSGEQYF
TGCGCCAGCAGCTTTCAGGGGTCGGGCGAGCAGTACTTC
>TRBJ1-2|TRBV10-3|NA|NA
CAISPGPEGYTF
TGTGCCATCAGTCCGGGCCCCGAGGGCTACACCTTC
>TRBJ2-7|TRBV6-4|NA|once
CASNIRTGTPVHEQYF
TGTGCCAGCAATATACGTACCGGGACACCGGTTCACGAGCAGTACTTC
>TRBJ2-2|TRBV21-1|NA|NA
CASSKARRVTGELFF
TGTGCCAGCAGCAAAGCGCGACGGGTCACCGGGGAGCTGTTTTTT
>TRBJ2-5|TRBV5-1|TRBD2|NA
CASSPGGAGVGETQYF
TGCGCCAGCAGCCCCGGGGGAGCGGGAGTAGGAGAGACCCAGTACTTC
>TRBJ1-2|TRBV9|NA|NA
CASSVGAETNYGYTF
TGTGCCAGCAGCGTAGGTGCAGAGACAAACTATGGCTACACCTTC
>TRBJ1-1|TRBV28|NA|NA
CASSLGGYGTEAFF
TGTGCCAGCAGTTTGGGGGGCTATGGTACTGAAGCTTTCTTT
>TRBJ2-5|TRBV7-7|TRBD2|NA
CASRADRGGAQYF
TGTGCTAGCAGGGCGGACCGGGGGGGGGCCCAGTACTTC
>TRBJ2-5|TRBV7-2|NA|NA
CASSLTGYETQYF
TGTGCCAGCAGCTTAACGGGGTACGAGACCCAGTACTTC
>TRBJ1-2|TRBV27|TRBD1|NA
CASSLDRGLHGYTF
TGTGCCAGCAGTTTGGACAGGGGGCTTCATGGCTACACCTTC
>TRBJ2-2|TRBV19|TRBD2|NA
CASSIGSGTNTGELFF
TGTGCCAGTAGTATAGGGAGCGGGACTAACACCGGGGAGCTGTTTTTT
>TRBJ2-2|TRBV11-2|NA|NA
CASSLEGGIGELFF
TGTGCCAGCAGCTTAGAAGGGGGGATCGGGGAGCTGTTTTTT
>TRBJ2-5|TRBV11-2|NA|NA
CASSLVGFETQYF
TGTGCCAGCAGCTTAGTAGGCTTTGAGACCCAGTACTTC
>TRBJ1-3|TRBV5-5|NA|NA
CASSLGPGSGNTIYF
TGTGCCAGCAGCTTAGGGCCAGGGAGTGGAAACACCATATATTTT
>TRBJ1-2|TRBV29-1|NA|NA
CSVESAAGYGYTF
TGCAGCGTAGAAAGCGCAGCAGGGTATGGCTACACCTTC
>TRBJ1-1|TRBV7-3|NA|once
CASSLYGGNTEAFF
TGTGCCAGCAGCTTATATGGGGGTAATACTGAAGCTTTCTTT
>TRBJ1-1|TRBV4-2|NA|NA
CASSPRREAEAFF
TGTGCCAGCAGCCCCCGAAGGGAGGCTGAAGCTTTCTTT
>TRBJ1-6|TRBV5-1|TRBD1|NA
CASSLGTGGGKSPLHF
TGCGCCAGCAGCTTAGGGACAGGGGGTGGGAAATCACCCCTCCACTTT